This T cell receptor (beta chain) was identified in a study of OX40 agonist ivuxolimab in advanced cancers. Study-wide context: Mean age approximately 55 years, range roughly 20 to 85; nearly 85% male.

Trimming left V 6 bases short and J 2 bases short, with 12 bases between. CDR3 length: 14 residues. The germline V gene encodes CDR1 KGHSH and CDR2 LQKENI. Study-level results: Undetermined was the antigen specificity of the expanded peripheral T cells. At 0.1 to 3.0 mg/kg and by week 6, clonal expansion occurred in CD4+ and CD8+ blood T cells.

Produced via immunoSEQ multiplex PCR; TCRdb's table is partial and in-frame only. The sample contains some 130,000 clones, roughly nine tenths of which appear only once. Worth noting for this clone: No antigen is known for it.

The sequenced sample was CD4+ or CD8+ T cells sorted from blood, obtained in a trial of the OX40 agonist ivuxolimab. The V and J genes are TRBV18 and TRBJ2-3; D tentatively fits TRBD1 or TRBD2 (5 bases each). The TCR sequence derives from an adult with an advanced solid tumor such as melanoma, head and neck, liver or kidney cancer. The CDR3 DNA reads as TGTGCCAGCTCTCCCGGGACCCTCACAGATACGCAGTATTTT. Translating it yields CASSPGTLTDTQYF.